Given below is one T cell receptor beta chain in context. Its antigen is as yet unknown. PCR amplification relied on 60 Vbeta primers (plus 13 Jbeta primers). Profiled with immunoSEQ multiplex PCR; TCRdb holds only in-frame clones, not every one. The profile shows about 110,000 clones, approximately 79% of them singletons. The sample belongs to a study of cytomegalovirus exposure and HLA in healthy donors. Study findings and constraints: Some TCR beta chains (roughly 160 of them) were listed as cytomegalovirus-associated. As immune exposure information, only CMV serostatus was available. Common viral pathogens (according to a later analysis) appeared linked to several of the most significant clusters.

Sequenced sample: PBMCs. This TCR was sampled from a woman aged 40 to 50 in good health and CMV-seropositive.

The CDR3 coding sequence is TGTGCCTGGAGTGTAACAGGACAAGGTCGAACTGAAGCTTTCTTT. Amino acid sequence: CAWSVTGQGRTEAFF. The rearrangement joins TRBV30 to TRBJ1-1, with D possibly matching TRBD1 (5 bases). Trimming took off 0 bases at V and 5 bases at J, with 16 bases between the two ends. This CDR3 region has 15 residues. CDR1 and CDR2 from the germline V gene are GTSNPN and SVGIG (reference sequence).